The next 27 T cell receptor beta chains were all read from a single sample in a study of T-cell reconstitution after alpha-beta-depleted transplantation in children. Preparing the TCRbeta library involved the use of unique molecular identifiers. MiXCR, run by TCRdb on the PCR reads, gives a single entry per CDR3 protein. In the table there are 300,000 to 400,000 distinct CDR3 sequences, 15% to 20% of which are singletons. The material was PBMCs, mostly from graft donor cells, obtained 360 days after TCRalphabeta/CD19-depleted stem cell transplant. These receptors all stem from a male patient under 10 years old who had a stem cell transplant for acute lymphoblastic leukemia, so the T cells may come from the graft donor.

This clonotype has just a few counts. The CDR3: CASSHTRNEQYF. As DNA, the CDR3 is TGCGCCAGCAGCCACACGAGAAACGAGCAGTACTTC. V usage is TRBV4-1 and J usage is TRBJ2-7; no clear D gene. V lost 3 bases and J lost 5, with 8 bases in between. The CDR3 has 12 amino acids. The germline CDR1 and CDR2 sequences are MGHRA and YSYEKL.

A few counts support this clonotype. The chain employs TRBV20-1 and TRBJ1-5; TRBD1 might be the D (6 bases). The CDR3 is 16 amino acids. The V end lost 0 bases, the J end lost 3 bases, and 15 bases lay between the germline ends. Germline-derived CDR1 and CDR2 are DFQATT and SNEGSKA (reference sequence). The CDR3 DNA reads TGCAGTGCTAGAGAGCCTAAGGGGGGGTTCAATCAGCCCCAGCATTTT. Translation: CSAREPKGGFNQPQHF.

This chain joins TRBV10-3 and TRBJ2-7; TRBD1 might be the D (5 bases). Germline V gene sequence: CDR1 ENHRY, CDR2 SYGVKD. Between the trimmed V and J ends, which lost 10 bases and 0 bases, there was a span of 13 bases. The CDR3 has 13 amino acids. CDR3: CASQGVSSYEQYF. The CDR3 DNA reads TGTGCCAGCCAAGGGGTGAGCTCCTACGAGCAGTACTTC.

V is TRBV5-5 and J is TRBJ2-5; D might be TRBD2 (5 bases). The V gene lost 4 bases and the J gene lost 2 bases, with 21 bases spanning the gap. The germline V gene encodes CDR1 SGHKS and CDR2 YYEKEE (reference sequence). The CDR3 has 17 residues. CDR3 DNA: TGTGCCAGCAGCCCCCGAGCGGAAGGGCTTACACAAGAGACCCAGTACTTC. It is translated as CASSPRAEGLTQETQYF.

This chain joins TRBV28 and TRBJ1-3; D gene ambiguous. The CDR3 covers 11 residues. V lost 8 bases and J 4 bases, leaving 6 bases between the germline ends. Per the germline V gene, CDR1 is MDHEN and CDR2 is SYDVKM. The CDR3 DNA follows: TGTGCCAGCGATTCGGGAAACACCATATATTTT. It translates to CASDSGNTIYF.

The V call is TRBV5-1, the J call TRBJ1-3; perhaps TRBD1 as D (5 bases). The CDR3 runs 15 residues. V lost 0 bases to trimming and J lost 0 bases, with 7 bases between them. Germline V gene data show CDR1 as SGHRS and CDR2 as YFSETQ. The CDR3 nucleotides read TGCGCCAGCAGCTTGGGGGACTACTCTGGAAACACCATATATTTT. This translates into CASSLGDYSGNTIYF.

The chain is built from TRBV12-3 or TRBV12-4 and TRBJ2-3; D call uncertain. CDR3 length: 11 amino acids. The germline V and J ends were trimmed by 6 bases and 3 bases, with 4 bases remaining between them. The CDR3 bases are TGTGCCAGCAGGAGAACAGATACGCAGTATTTT. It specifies CASRRTDTQYF.

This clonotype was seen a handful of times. CDR3 sequence: CASSSRTNYGYTF. In DNA, the CDR3 is TGTGCCAGCAGCTCTCGGACGAACTATGGCTACACCTTC. This rearrangement joins TRBV11-2 to TRBJ1-2; D unresolved. The length of the CDR3 is 13 residues. The germline gives CDR1 SGHAT, CDR2 FQNNGV. Trimming cost V 4 bases and J 2 bases, with 8 bases left between them. Together with reference TRBV11-2 and TRBJ1-2, the CDR3 gives the full variable domain: EAGVAQSPRYKIIEKRQSVAFWCNPISGHATLYWYQQILGQGPKLLIQFQNNGVVDDSQLPKDRFSAERLKGVDSTLKIQPAKLEDSAVYLCASSSRTNYGYTFGSGTRLTVV.

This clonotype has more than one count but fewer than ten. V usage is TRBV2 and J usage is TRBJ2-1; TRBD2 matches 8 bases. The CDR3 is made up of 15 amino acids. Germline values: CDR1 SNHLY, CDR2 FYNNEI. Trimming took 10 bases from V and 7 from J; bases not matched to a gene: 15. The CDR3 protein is CANSLGAGVANEQFF. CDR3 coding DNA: TGTGCCAACTCATTGGGAGCGGGAGTCGCGAATGAGCAGTTCTTC.

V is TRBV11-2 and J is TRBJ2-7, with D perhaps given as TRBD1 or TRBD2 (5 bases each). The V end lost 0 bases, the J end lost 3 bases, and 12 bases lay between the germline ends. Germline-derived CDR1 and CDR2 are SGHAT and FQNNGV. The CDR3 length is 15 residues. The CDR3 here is CASSLDYGDVYEQYF. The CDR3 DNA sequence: TGTGCCAGCAGCTTAGACTACGGGGACGTCTACGAGCAGTACTTC.

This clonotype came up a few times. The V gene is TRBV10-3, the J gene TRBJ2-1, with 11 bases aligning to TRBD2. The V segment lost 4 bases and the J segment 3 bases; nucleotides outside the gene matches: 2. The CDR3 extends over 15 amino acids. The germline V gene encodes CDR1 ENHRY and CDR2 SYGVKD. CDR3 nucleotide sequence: TGTGCCATCAGTGTAGCGGGAGGGATCTACAATGAGCAGTTCTTC. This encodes CAISVAGGIYNEQFF.

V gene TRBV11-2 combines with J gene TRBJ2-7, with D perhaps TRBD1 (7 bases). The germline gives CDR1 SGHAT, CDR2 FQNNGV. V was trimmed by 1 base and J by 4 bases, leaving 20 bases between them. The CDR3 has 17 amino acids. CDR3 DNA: TGTGCCAGCAGCTTAGTGGCGGGGCAGGGGGACCTTTACGAGCAGTACTTC. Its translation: CASSLVAGQGDLYEQYF. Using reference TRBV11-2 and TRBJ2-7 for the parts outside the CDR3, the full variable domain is EAGVAQSPRYKIIEKRQSVAFWCNPISGHATLYWYQQILGQGPKLLIQFQNNGVVDDSQLPKDRFSAERLKGVDSTLKIQPAKLEDSAVYLCASSLVAGQGDLYEQYFGPGTRLTVT.

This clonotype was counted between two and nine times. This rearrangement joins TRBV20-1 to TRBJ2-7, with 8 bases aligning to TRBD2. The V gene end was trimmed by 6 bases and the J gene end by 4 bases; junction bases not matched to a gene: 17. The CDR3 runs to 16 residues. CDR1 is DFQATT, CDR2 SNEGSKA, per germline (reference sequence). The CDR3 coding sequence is TGCAGTGCCAAAAGGTATCCGGGACTAGAAACGTACGAGCAGTACTTC. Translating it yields CSAKRYPGLETYEQYF.

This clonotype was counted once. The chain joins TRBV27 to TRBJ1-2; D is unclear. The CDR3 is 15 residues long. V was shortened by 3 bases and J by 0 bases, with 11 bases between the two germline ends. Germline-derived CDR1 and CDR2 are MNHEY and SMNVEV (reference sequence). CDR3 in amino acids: CASSFAGETNYGYTF. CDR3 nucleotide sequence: TGTGCCAGCAGTTTCGCCGGGGAGACTAACTATGGCTACACCTTC.

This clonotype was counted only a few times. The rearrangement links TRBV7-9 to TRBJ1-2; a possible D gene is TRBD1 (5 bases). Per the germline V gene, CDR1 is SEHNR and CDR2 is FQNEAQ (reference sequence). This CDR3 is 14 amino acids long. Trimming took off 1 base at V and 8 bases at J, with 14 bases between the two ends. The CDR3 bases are TGTGCCAGCAGCTTAGTCGGCAGCCGGGACGGCTACACCTTC. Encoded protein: CASSLVGSRDGYTF.

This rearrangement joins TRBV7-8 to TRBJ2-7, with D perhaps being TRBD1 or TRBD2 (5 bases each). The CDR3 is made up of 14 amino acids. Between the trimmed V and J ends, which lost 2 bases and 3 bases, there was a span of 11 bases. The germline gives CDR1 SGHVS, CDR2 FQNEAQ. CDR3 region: CASSLTTAVYEQYF. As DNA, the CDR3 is TGTGCCAGCAGCTTAACGACAGCGGTCTACGAGCAGTACTTC.

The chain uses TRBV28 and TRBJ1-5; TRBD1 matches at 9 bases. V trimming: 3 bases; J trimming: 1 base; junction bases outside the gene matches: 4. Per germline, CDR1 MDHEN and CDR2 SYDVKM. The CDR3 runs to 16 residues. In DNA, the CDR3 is TGTGCCAGCAGTTTCGCCGGACAGGGGAGCAATCAGCCCCAGCATTTT. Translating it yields CASSFAGQGSNQPQHF.

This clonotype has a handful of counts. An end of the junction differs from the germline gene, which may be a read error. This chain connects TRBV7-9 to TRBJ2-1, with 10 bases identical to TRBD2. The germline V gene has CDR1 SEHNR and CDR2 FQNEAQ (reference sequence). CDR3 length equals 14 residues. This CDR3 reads CASNLAGGYNEQFF. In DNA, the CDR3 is TGTGCCAGCAACTTAGCGGGGGGTTACAATGAGCAGTTCTTC.

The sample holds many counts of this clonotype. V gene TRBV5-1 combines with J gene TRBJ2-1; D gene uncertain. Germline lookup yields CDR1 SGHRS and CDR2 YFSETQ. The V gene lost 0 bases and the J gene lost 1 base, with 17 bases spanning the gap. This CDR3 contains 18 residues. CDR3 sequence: CASSLAVGSRPSYNEQFF. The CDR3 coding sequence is TGCGCCAGCAGCTTGGCCGTCGGATCCCGACCGTCCTACAATGAGCAGTTCTTC.

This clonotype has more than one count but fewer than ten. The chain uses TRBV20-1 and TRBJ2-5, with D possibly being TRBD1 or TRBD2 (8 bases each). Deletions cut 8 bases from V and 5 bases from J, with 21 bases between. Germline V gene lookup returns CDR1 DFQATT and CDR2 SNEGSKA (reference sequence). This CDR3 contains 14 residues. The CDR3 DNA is TGCAGTCGGGGGGGCAGGGGGCGCGGCGAGACCCAGTACTTC. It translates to CSRGGRGRGETQYF.

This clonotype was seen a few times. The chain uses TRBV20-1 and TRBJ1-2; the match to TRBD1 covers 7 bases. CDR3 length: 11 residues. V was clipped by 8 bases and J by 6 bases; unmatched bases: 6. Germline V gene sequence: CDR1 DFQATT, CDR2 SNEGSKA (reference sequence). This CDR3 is CSSDREHGYTF. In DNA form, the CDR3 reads TGCAGTTCCGACAGGGAACATGGCTACACCTTC.

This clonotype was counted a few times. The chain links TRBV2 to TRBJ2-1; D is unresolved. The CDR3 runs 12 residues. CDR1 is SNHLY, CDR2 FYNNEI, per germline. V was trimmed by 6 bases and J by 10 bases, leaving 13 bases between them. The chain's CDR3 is CASSLSGREQFF. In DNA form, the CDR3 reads TGTGCCAGCAGCCTCTCTGGGCGGGAGCAGTTCTTC.

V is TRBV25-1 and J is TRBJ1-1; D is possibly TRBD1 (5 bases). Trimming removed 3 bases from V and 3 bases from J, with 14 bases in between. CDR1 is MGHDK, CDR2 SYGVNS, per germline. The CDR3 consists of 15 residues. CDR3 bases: TGTGCCAGCAGTGATCCAGGGCGGGGTGACACTGAAGCTTTCTTT. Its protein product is CASSDPGRGDTEAFF. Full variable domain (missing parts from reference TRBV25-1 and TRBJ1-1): EADIYQTPRYLVIGTGKKITLECSQTMGHDKMYWYQQDPGMELHLIHYSYGVNSTEKGDLSSESTVSRIRTEHFPLTLESARPSHTSQYLCASSDPGRGDTEAFFGQGTRLTVV.

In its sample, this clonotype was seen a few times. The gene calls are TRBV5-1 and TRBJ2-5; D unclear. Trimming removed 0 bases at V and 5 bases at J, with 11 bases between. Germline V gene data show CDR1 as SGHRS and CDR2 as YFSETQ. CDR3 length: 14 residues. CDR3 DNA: TGCGCCAGCAGCTTGGAACCGGGCTGGGAGACCCAGTACTTC. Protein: CASSLEPGWETQYF.

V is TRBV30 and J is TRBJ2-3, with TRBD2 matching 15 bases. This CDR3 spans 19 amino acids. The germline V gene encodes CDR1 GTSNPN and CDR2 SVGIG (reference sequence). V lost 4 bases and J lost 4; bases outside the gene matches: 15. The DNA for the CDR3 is TGTGCCTGGAATTCCGGACTAGCGGGAGGGCCACCAGGTGCAGATACGCAGTATTTT. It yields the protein CAWNSGLAGGPPGADTQYF.

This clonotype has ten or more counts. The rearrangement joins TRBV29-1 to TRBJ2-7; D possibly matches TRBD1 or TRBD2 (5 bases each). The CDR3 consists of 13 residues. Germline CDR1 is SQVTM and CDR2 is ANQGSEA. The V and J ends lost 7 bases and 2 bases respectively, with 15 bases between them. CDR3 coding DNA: TGCAGCGCCCGGGACCTCTGGACCTACGAGCAGTACTTC. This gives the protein CSARDLWTYEQYF.

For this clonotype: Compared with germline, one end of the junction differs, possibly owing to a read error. The CDR3 coding sequence is TGCGGCGTCCTTTTAGATCTCGAGCAGTACTTC. Its protein product is CGVLLDLEQYF. The chain links TRBV29-1 to TRBJ2-7; D gene uncertain. The CDR3 runs to 11 residues. Looked up from germline, CDR1 is SQVTM and CDR2 is ANQGSEA.